What follows are 7 T cell receptor beta chains derived from one specimen sequenced in a study of OX40 agonist ivuxolimab in advanced cancers. TCRdb's table, derived via immunoSEQ multiplex PCR, lists solely in-frame clones and lacks some. The data show tens of thousands of clones, 85% to 95% seen once. The sequences come from CD4+ or CD8+ T cells sorted from blood, collected in a trial of the OX40 agonist ivuxolimab. The receptor source for this set is an adult with an advanced solid tumor such as melanoma, head and neck, liver or kidney cancer.

This rearrangement joins TRBV14 to TRBJ1-1; weak D call: TRBD1 (5 bases). V lost 1 base, J lost 5 bases, and 14 bases lay in between. Germline-derived CDR1 and CDR2 are SGHDN and FVKESK. This CDR3 comprises 15 residues. The CDR3 sequence: CASSQGGGVRTEAFF. CDR3 nucleotides: TGTGCCAGCAGCCAAGGGGGCGGGGTGAGAACTGAAGCTTTCTTT.

The chain links TRBV30 to TRBJ2-7, with D unresolved. Germline V gene lookup returns CDR1 GTSNPN and CDR2 SVGIG (reference sequence). Between the trimmed V and J ends, which lost 2 bases and 2 bases, there was a span of 10 bases. This CDR3 is built from 13 residues. The CDR3 coding sequence is TGTGCCTGGAGTCCGAGCAGCACCTACGAGCAGTACTTC. Its translation is CAWSPSSTYEQYF.

Turning to this clone: The junction differs from germline at one of its ends, possibly a read error. The V call is TRBV7-7, the J call TRBJ2-1; possible D gene TRBD2, 6 bases. This CDR3 has 20 amino acids. Germline CDR1 reads SSHAT; CDR2 reads FNYEAQ (reference sequence). The CDR3 bases are TGTGCTAGCAGCTCAATCAGGGCGGGGAGTTGTTTGAGCTCCTACAATGAGCAGTTCTTC. Translating gives CASSSIRAGSCLSSYNEQFF. The full variable domain, with the rest looked up from reference TRBV7-7 and TRBJ2-1, is GAGVSQSPRYKVTKRGQDVTLRCDPISSHATLYWYQQALGQGPEFLTYFNYEAQPDKSGLPSDRFSAERPEGSISTLTIQRTEQRDSAMYRCASSSIRAGSCLSSYNEQFFGPGTRLTVL.

This sequence joins TRBV18 and TRBJ2-7, with D possibly matching TRBD1 (5 bases). V was cut by 6 bases and J by 4 bases, with 10 bases left in between. Germline V gene sequence: CDR1 KGHSH, CDR2 LQKENI. The CDR3 length is 12 residues. The CDR3 DNA reads as TGTGCCAGCTCGTCCGACAGTTACGAGCAGTACTTC. Translating it yields CASSSDSYEQYF.

The rearrangement links TRBV9 to TRBJ2-2; 7 bases are a match to TRBD2. V lost 2 bases to trimming and J lost 4 bases; unmatched junction nucleotides: 8. Per germline, CDR1 SGDLS and CDR2 YYNGEE. The CDR3 has 16 amino acids. The CDR3 loop is CASSVRSAGATGELFF. The CDR3 DNA follows: TGTGCCAGCAGCGTCAGATCGGCGGGAGCCACCGGGGAGCTGTTTTTT. Using reference TRBV9 and TRBJ2-2 for the parts outside the CDR3, the full variable domain is DSGVTQTPKHLITATGQRVTLRCSPRSGDLSVYWYQQSLDQGLQFLIQYYNGEERAKGNILERFSAQQFPDLHSELNLSSLELGDSALYFCASSVRSAGATGELFFGEGSRLTVL.

The chain recombines TRBV15 with TRBJ1-5; no clear D gene. The CDR3 spans 13 residues. Germline loops: CDR1 LNHNV, CDR2 YYDKDF (reference sequence). V lost 1 base and J lost 4, with 5 bases in between. CDR3 region: CATSRGINQPQHF. The CDR3 DNA follows: TGTGCCACCAGCAGAGGCATTAATCAGCCCCAGCATTTT.

The chain combines TRBV4-1 with TRBJ2-3; D gene uncertain. The CDR3 has 16 amino acids. The germline gives CDR1 MGHRA, CDR2 YSYEKL. Trimming shortened V by 0 bases and J by 4 bases, and 14 bases separated the two germline ends. CDR3 region: CASSQDMWAQPDTQYF. CDR3 sequence (DNA): TGCGCCAGCAGCCAAGATATGTGGGCCCAGCCAGATACGCAGTATTTT.